Included here is one T cell receptor beta chain sequence, with context. Primed by a sample-barcoded 5' primer and a J-beta primer mix, a second PCR proceeded for about 7 to 11 cycles. TCRdb re-derived calls from the 5' RACE reads in MiXCR, one entry per CDR3 protein. The table shows 1.5 million to 2 million distinct CDR3 sequences, with about 28% occurring only once. The data were obtained in a study of blood T cells in healthy people across ages. V gave up 5 bases and J gave up 2 bases; unmatched junction bases: 9. Germline CDR1 is MNHEY and CDR2 is SVGEGT. This CDR3 has 17 amino acids. The sample consisted of blood. V usage is TRBV6-2 or TRBV6-3 and J usage is TRBJ2-7; 13 bases are a match to TRBD2. This clonotype was obtained from a woman in her twenties or thirties in good health. CDR3 sequence reads: CASSTRLAGGLPYEQYF. As DNA, the CDR3 is TGTGCCAGCAGTACACGACTAGCGGGAGGACTCCCCTACGAGCAGTACTTC.